A single sample gave rise to the 12 T cell receptor beta chains below, sequenced in a study of shared clonotypes between healthy human individuals. TCRdb's copy holds only in-frame clones and misses some; the assay was immunoSEQ multiplex PCR. The sample yields 2 million to 2.5 million clones, around 95% seen once. The sequencing sample was made of naive CD4+ T cells sorted from blood. Subset denoted: CD45RA+ positively selected. Receptors were obtained from a man aged 18 to 29 in good health.

Note on this clone: The junction and the germline gene differ at one end; a read error may be behind it. The V gene is TRBV6-1, the J gene TRBJ2-6, with 11 bases fitting TRBD1. The CDR3 is made up of 19 amino acids. CDR1 and CDR2 from the germline V gene are MNHNS and SASEGT. CDR3 bases: TGTGCCAGTAGTGCCCACCAGGGACAGGGGGACTCTGGGGCCAACGTCCTGACTTTC. Protein sequence: CASSAHQGQGDSGANVLTF.

J is TRBJ1-4 and V is TRBV28, with TRBD1 matching 11 bases. The CDR3 is 15 amino acids. V was clipped by 5 bases and J by 7 bases; unmatched bases: 6. In germline, CDR1 is MDHEN, CDR2 SYDVKM. CDR3: CASSAPGQGGEKLFF. CDR3 in DNA: TGTGCCAGCAGTGCCCCGGGACAGGGGGGTGAAAAACTGTTTTTT.

The chain uses TRBV2 and TRBJ1-1; no clear D. V lost 4 bases and J 2 bases, leaving 8 bases between the germline ends. Germline V CDR1 and CDR2: SNHLY, FYNNEI. The CDR3 loop spans 13 amino acids. The CDR3 DNA follows: TGTGCCAGCAGTGTGGTCAGCAACACTGAAGCTTTCTTT. This sequence encodes CASSVVSNTEAFF.

The chain carries TRBV27 and TRBJ2-2; D is unclear. This CDR3 is 15 amino acids long. Germline CDR1 is MNHEY and CDR2 is SMNVEV (reference sequence). Trimming removed 5 bases from V and 4 bases from J, with 14 bases in between. This CDR3 is CASSEQWTVTGELFF. CDR3 coding DNA: TGTGCCAGCAGTGAACAGTGGACGGTCACCGGGGAGCTGTTTTTT.

This clone was counted once. V gene TRBV5-4 combines with J gene TRBJ1-3; D may be TRBD1 (6 bases). The CDR3 runs to 14 residues. Trimming took 4 bases from V and 1 from J, leaving 9 bases between them. CDR1 and CDR2 from the germline V gene are SGHNT and YYREEE (reference sequence). This CDR3 is CASSSDRSGNTIYF. For the CDR3, the DNA is TGTGCCAGCAGCAGTGACAGGTCTGGAAACACCATATATTTT.

The gene calls are TRBV5-1 and TRBJ2-5; 7 nucleotides agree with TRBD1. Per the germline V gene, CDR1 is SGHRS and CDR2 is YFSETQ. The CDR3 covers 14 residues. Trimming at V came to 2 bases and at J to 3 bases, leaving 4 bases not matched to a gene. The CDR3 DNA reads TGCGCCAGCAGCTTAGGGACAGTCAAAGAGACCCAGTACTTC. Translating gives CASSLGTVKETQYF.

The rearrangement uses TRBV12-5 and TRBJ1-5; TRBD1 is a possible D gene (5 bases). The CDR3 is 15 amino acids. Germline V gives CDR1 LGHNT, CDR2 FRNRAP. The V and J ends lost 7 bases and 4 bases respectively, with 17 bases between them. The CDR3: CASAAEGLPNQPQHF. In nucleotides, the CDR3 is TGTGCTAGTGCCGCGGAGGGACTCCCAAATCAGCCCCAGCATTTT.

The genes are TRBV19 and TRBJ2-1, with 13 bases aligning to TRBD2. The germline V gene has CDR1 LNHDA and CDR2 SQIVND (reference sequence). The CDR3 contains 18 residues. J was trimmed by 7 bases and V by 5 bases; bases with no gene match: 14. The DNA for the CDR3 is TGTGCCAGTAGTCGCTCTACCGGGACTAGCGGGATAGCAAATGAGCAGTTCTTC. Translation: CASSRSTGTSGIANEQFF.

The rearrangement links TRBV10-1 to TRBJ2-1; TRBD2 might be the D (6 bases). In germline, CDR1 is WNHNN, CDR2 SYGVQD (reference sequence). The CDR3 sequence is 16 residues long. V was shortened by 3 bases and J by 0 bases, with 12 bases between the two germline ends. CDR3 amino acids: CASSDIAEGSYNEQFF. The CDR3 nucleotides are TGCGCCAGCAGTGATATAGCGGAGGGCTCCTACAATGAGCAGTTCTTC.

The chain uses TRBV4-1 and TRBJ2-3, with 9 bases identical to TRBD1. After removal of 0 bases from V and 3 bases from J, the junction contained 4 bases not matched to a gene. The CDR3 is 16 amino acids. Germline-derived CDR1 and CDR2 are MGHRA and YSYEKL. The CDR3 sequence is CASSQEGQGVTDTQYF. DNA for the CDR3: TGCGCCAGCAGCCAAGAGGGACAGGGAGTGACAGATACGCAGTATTTT.

Points on this clone: The identical CDR3 is also encoded by other nucleotide sequences in the sample. The rearrangement joins TRBV28 to TRBJ2-7; 9 nucleotides line up with TRBD1. Germline V lookup: CDR1 MDHEN, CDR2 SYDVKM. The CDR3 extends over 12 amino acids. Losses at the gene ends were 6 bases for V and 4 bases for J; bases not matched to a gene: 1. Here the CDR3 DNA reads TGTGCCAGCAGACAGGGGGCTTACGAGCAGTACTTC. Its protein is CASRQGAYEQYF.

The rearrangement uses TRBV5-6 and TRBJ2-2; the match to TRBD2 covers 11 bases. V trimming: 4 bases; J trimming: 1 base; junction bases outside the gene matches: 6. The CDR3 consists of 17 residues. Germline CDR1 is SGHDT and CDR2 is YYEEEE. Here the CDR3 reads CASSPGTSGRNTGELFF. CDR3 in DNA: TGTGCCAGCAGCCCCGGGACTAGCGGTAGGAACACCGGGGAGCTGTTTTTT.